This T cell receptor beta chain emerged from a study of glioma-infiltrating T cells after dendritic cell vaccination. Study in general: Autologous tumor lysate was loaded overnight onto monocyte-derived dendritic cells grown seven days with IL-4 and GM-CSF.

Notes on this clone: Germline and junction disagree at one end, which may indicate a read error.

Primers: 60 V beta forward and 13 J beta reverse. Some clones are missing from TCRdb's copy, which holds only in-frame ones; the method was immunoSEQ multiplex PCR. Of 75,000 to 100,000 clones detected, 79% appear once; the ten largest clones hold under 7%. This TCR was recovered from a human donor with glioblastoma. Sequences were derived from blood, sampled before dendritic cell vaccination.

CDR3 coding DNA: TGCGCCAGCAGCAGCGGGGGGGCCTGGAATTTT. Protein product: CASSSGGAWNF. The chain is built from TRBV5-1 and TRBJ2-3; 10 bases agree with TRBD2. CDR3 length equals 11 residues. CDR1 and CDR2 (germline): SGHRS, YFSETQ.